This entry describes one TCR beta chain. Sequence at one end of the junction differs from germline and may be a read error. With the read ending 3 residues before the CDR3 end, the germline J gene is used to fill in that end. The record originates from a study of T cells in women clearing cervical HPV infection. Method: immunoSEQ multiplex PCR; TCRdb's copy keeps in-frame clones and lacks some. This sample's table reports 25,000 to 35,000 clones. Germline values: CDR1 KGHSH, CDR2 LQKENI. This CDR3 has 14 residues. This TCR came from a woman aged 18-70 years with a cervical HPV16 infection that either progressed to CIN3+ or cleared (not recorded which). The chain has TRBV18 and TRBJ2-2; tentative D call: TRBD1 (5 bases). Sequenced: blood buffy coat. CDR3 residues: CASSPSGNSGELFF. CDR3 DNA, as far as it was read: TGTGCCAGCTCACCTTCAGGGAACAGCGGGGAG.